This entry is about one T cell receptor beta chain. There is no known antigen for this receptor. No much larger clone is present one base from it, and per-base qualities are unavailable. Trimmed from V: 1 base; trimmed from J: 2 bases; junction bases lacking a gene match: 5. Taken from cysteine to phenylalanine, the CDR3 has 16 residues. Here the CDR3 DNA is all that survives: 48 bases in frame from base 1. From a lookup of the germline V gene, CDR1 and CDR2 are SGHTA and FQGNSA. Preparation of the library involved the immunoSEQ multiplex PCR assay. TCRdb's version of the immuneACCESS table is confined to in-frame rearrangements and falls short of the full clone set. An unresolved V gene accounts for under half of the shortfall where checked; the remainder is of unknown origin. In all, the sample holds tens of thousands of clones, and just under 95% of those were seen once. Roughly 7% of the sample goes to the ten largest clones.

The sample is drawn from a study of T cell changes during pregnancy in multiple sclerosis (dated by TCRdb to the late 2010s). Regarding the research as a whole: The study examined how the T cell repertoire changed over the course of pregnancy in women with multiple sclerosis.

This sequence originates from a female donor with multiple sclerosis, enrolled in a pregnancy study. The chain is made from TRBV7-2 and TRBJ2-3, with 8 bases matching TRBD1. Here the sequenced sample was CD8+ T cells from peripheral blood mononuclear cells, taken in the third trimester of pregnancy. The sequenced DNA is TGTGCCAGCAGCTTAGGTCGGACAGGGCCCACAGATACGCAGTATTTT. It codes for CASSLGRTGPTDTQYF. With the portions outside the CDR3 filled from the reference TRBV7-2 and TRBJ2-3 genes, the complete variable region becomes GAGVSQSPSNKVTEKGKDVELRCDPISGHTALYWYRQSLGQGLEFLIYFQGNSAPDKSGLPSDRFSAERTGGSVSTLTIQRTQQEDSAVYLCASSLGRTGPTDTQYFGPGTRLTVL.